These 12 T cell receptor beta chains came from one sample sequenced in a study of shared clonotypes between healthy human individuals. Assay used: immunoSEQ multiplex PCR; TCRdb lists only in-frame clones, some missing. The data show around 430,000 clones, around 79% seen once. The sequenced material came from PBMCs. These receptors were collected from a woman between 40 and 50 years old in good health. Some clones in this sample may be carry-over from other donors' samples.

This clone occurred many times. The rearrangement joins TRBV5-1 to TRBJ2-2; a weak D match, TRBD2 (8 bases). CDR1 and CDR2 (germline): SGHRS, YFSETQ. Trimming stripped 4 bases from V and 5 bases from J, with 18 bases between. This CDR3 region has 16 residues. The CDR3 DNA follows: TGCGCCAGCAGCGTTGACAGGGCGGGAGGAACCGGGGAGCTGTTTTTT. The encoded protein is CASSVDRAGGTGELFF. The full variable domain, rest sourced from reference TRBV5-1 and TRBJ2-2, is KAGVTQTPRYLIKTRGQQVTLSCSPISGHRSVSWYQQTPGQGLQFLFEYFSETQRNKGNFPGRFSGRQFSNSRSEMNVSTLELGDSALYLCASSVDRAGGTGELFFGEGSRLTVL.

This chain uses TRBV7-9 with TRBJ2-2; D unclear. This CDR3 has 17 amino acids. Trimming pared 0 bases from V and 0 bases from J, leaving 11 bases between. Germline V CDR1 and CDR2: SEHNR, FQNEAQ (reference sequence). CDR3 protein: CASSLADIGTNTGELFF. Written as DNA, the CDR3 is TGTGCCAGCAGCTTAGCAGATATTGGGACGAACACCGGGGAGCTGTTTTTT. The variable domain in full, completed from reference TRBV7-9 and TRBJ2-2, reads DTGVSQNPRHKITKRGQNVTFRCDPISEHNRLYWYRQTLGQGPEFLTYFQNEAQLEKSRLLSDRFSAERPKGSFSTLEIQRTEQGDSAMYLCASSLADIGTNTGELFFGEGSRLTVL.

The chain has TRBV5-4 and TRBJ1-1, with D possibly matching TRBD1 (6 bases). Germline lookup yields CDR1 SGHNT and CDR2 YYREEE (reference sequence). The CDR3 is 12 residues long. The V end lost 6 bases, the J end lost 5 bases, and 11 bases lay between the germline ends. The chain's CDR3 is CASTGAGTEAFF. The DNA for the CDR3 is TGTGCCAGCACAGGGGCAGGTACTGAAGCTTTCTTT.

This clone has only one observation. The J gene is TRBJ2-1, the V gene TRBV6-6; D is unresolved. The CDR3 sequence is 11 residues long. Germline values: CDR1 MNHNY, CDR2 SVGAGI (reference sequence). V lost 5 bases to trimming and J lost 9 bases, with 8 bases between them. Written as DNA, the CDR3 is TGTGCCAGCAGTCAGGACGGTGAGCAGTTCTTC. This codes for CASSQDGEQFF.

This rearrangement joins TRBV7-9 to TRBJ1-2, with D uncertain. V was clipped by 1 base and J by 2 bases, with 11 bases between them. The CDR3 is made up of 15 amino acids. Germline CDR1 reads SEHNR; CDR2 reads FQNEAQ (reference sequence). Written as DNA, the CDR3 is TGTGCCAGCAGCTTAGGGGTAGGGTCCAACTATGGCTACACCTTC. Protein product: CASSLGVGSNYGYTF.

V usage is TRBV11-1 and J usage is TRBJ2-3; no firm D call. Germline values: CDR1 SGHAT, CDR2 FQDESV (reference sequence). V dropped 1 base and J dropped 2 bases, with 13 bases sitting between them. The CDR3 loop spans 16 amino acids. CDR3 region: CASSLGGPSSTDTQYF. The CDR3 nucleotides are TGTGCCAGCAGCTTAGGTGGTCCCTCCTCCACAGATACGCAGTATTTT. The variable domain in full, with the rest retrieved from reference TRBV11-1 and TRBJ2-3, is EAEVAQSPRYKITEKSQAVAFWCDPISGHATLYWYRQILGQGPELLVQFQDESVVDDSQLPKDRFSAERLKGVDSTLKIQPAELGDSAMYLCASSLGGPSSTDTQYFGPGTRLTVL.

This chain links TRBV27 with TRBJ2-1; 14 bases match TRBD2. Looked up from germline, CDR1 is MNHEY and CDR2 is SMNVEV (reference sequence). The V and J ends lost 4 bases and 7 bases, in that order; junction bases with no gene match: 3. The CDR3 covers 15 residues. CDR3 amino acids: CASSSGTSGSNEQFF. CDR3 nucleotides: TGTGCCAGCAGTTCCGGGACTAGCGGGAGTAATGAGCAGTTCTTC.

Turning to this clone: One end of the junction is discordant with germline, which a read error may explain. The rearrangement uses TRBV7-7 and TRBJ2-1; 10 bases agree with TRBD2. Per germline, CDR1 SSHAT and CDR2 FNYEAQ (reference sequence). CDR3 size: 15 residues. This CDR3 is CASSLGLAESNEQFF. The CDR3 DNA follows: TGTGCTAGCAGCTTAGGACTAGCGGAAAGCAATGAGCAGTTCTTC.

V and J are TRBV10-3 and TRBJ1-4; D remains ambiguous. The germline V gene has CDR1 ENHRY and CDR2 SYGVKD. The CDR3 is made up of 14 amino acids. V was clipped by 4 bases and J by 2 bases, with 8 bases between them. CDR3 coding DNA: TGTGCCATCAGTGCCGACCCGACTAATGAAAAACTGTTTTTT. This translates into CAISADPTNEKLFF.

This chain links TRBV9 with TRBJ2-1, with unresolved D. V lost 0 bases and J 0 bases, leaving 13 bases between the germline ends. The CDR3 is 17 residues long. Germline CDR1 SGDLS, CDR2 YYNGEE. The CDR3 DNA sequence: TGTGCCAGCAGCGTAGCTACTGGAGTAGCCTCCTACAATGAGCAGTTCTTC. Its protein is CASSVATGVASYNEQFF.

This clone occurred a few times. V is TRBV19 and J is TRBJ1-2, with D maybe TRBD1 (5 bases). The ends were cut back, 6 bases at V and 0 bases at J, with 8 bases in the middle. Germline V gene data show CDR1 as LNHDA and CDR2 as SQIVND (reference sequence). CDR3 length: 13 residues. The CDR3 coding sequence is TGTGCCAGTAGGCTACAGGCTAACTATGGCTACACCTTC. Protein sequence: CASRLQANYGYTF.

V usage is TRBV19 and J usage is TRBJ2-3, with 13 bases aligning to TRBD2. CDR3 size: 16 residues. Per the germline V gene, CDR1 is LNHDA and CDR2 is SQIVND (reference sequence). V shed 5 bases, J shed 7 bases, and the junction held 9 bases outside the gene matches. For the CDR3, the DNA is TGTGCCAGTAGTCCACGACTAGCGGGAGGTCTGAATACGCAGTATTTT. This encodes CASSPRLAGGLNTQYF.